This T cell receptor beta chain was recorded in a study of blood T cell repertoires in COVID-19. The table came from immunoSEQ multiplex PCR; TCRdb's copy has only in-frame clones and leaves some out. The sample contains 150,000 to 200,000 clones, about 74% of which appear only once. Trimming removed 1 base from V and 14 bases from J; junction bases left unmatched: 5. The CDR3 covers 13 residues. The germline CDR1 and CDR2 sequences are SEHNR and FQNEAQ (reference sequence). J is TRBJ1-6 and V is TRBV7-9; TRBD1 aligns across 7 bases. This clonotype originated in a man in his 60s with acute or convalescent COVID-19. Sequencing was performed on peripheral blood. The CDR3: CASSLGTGSSLHF. The CDR3 nucleotides are TGTGCCAGCAGCTTAGGGACAGGCTCATCCCTCCACTTT.